This T cell receptor beta chain emerged from a study of shared clonotypes between healthy human individuals. General study findings and limits: In having few donors, the study represented limited genetic and exposure-history diversity.

When replicate PCRs were run on sorted subsets, they used around 200 ng DNA, about 30,000 T cell genomes. The protocol was immunoSEQ multiplex PCR, while the TCRdb copy is restricted to in-frame clones and leaves out a portion. This table holds about 680,000 clones, roughly 94% found once. Germline values: CDR1 MGHDK, CDR2 SYGVNS. CDR3 size: 15 residues. V lost 2 bases to trimming and J lost 8 bases, with 15 bases between them. Positively selected for CCR7, the CD45RO-negative cells used as naive CD8 cells excluded terminally differentiated effector memory CD45RA+ cells. Concerning this clone: The antigen is unknown.

This TCR derives from a man younger than 45 in good health. J is TRBJ1-4 and V is TRBV25-1; unclear D gene. Sequencing was done on a sample of naive CD8+ T cells sorted from blood. The CDR3 is CASSEAATHREKLFF. The CDR3 nucleotides read TGTGCCAGCAGTGAAGCCGCGACCCACCGGGAAAAACTGTTTTTT. The full variable domain, in which reference TRBV25-1 and TRBJ1-4 provide the parts outside the CDR3, is EADIYQTPRYLVIGTGKKITLECSQTMGHDKMYWYQQDPGMELHLIHYSYGVNSTEKGDLSSESTVSRIRTEHFPLTLESARPSHTSQYLCASSEAATHREKLFFGSGTQLSVL.